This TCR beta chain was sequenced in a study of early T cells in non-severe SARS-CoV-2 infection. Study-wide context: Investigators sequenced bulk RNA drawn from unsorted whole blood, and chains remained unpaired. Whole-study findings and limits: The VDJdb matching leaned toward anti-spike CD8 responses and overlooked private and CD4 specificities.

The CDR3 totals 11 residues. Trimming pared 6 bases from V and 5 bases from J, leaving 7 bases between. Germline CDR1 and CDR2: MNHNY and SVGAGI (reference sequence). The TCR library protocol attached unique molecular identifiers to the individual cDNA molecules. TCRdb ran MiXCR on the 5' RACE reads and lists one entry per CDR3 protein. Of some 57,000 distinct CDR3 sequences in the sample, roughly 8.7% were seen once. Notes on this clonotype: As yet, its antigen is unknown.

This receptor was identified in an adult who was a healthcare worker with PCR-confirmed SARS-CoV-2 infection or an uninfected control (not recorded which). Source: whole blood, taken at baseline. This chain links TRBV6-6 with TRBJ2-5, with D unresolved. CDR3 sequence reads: CASSHRETQYF. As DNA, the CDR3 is TGTGCCAGCAGCCACCGGGAGACCCAGTACTTC.